This paragraph reports one T cell receptor beta chain. TCRdb keeps only in-frame clones here, not all; method: immunoSEQ multiplex PCR. The sample has under 300,000 clones, approximately 82% seen once. The sample comes from a study of blood T cell repertoires in COVID-19. The wider study: PBMCs, B-cell-depleted T cells, or T cells were the source of the cDNA or gDNA that made up the material.

Participants were aged roughly 18 to 95 years, lived in about 26 US areas, and enrolled virtually. Sequencing was carried out using PBMCs or T cells enriched from blood (not recorded which). This sequence originates from a man aged 35 to 55 who had recovered from COVID-19.

The CDR3 DNA reads TGCGCCAGCAGCCCGACAGGGAAAACGGGCGAGCAGTACTTC. Translated: CASSPTGKTGEQYF. This chain links TRBV5-1 with TRBJ2-7; 7 nucleotides line up with TRBD1. This CDR3 is built from 14 residues. Germline V CDR1 and CDR2: SGHRS, YFSETQ. V lost 4 bases and J lost 6; bases outside the gene matches: 10.